The rows below give T cell receptor beta chains drawn from one sample of a study of OX40 agonist ivuxolimab in advanced cancers. The repertoire was sequenced with immunoSEQ multiplex PCR; TCRdb's copy has only in-frame clones and lacks some. The sample has around 74,000 clones; about 92% are singletons. The sequencing used CD4+ or CD8+ T cells sorted from blood, collected in a trial of the OX40 agonist ivuxolimab. The source is an adult with an advanced solid tumor such as melanoma, head and neck, liver or kidney cancer. CDR3s include the opening cysteine and the closing phenylalanine or tryptophan. The D gene is left open where the match is weak. Where a row states a size, it is once, few, many or the class of an expanded clone; other rows omit it.

CDR3 DNA,CDR3 protein,J gene,clone size,V gene,D gene
TGTGCCAGCAGCTCGGACAGGGGGTACGAGCAGTACTTC,CASSSDRGYEQYF,TRBJ2-7,NA,TRBV11-2,TRBD1
TGTGCCAGCACCCTCCGGGGAAGCGGGCCGGGGGAGCTGTTTTTT,CASTLRGSGPGELFF,TRBJ2-2,NA,TRBV9,NA
TGTGCCAGCAGCCTGACTAGTATAAAGACCCAGTACTTC,CASSLTSIKTQYF,TRBJ2-5,NA,TRBV5-6,NA
TGTGCCAGCCGGCTGGGGGCGCGAGCCGGGGAGCTGTTTTTT,CASRLGARAGELFF,TRBJ2-2,NA,TRBV5-4,NA
TGTGCCTGGAGACCTGGGGGGGGTGCTCAGCCCCAGCATTTT,CAWRPGGGAQPQHF,TRBJ1-5,NA,TRBV30,NA
TGTGCCAGCAGCTTAGGAGGGGGCCCCAATCAGCCCCAGCATTTT,CASSLGGGPNQPQHF,TRBJ1-5,NA,TRBV7-9,TRBD1
TGCGCCAGCAGCCCCCGACAGGGGTGGACCGGGGAGCTGTTTTTT,CASSPRQGWTGELFF,TRBJ2-2,NA,TRBV23-1,TRBD1
TGTGCCAGCAGCGTAGTGCCCTTGGGGAAGGGCTACACCTTC,CASSVVPLGKGYTF,TRBJ1-2,NA,TRBV9,NA
TGTGCCAGCAGCGCACAGGGGACAGGACAGCCCCAGCATTTT,CASSAQGTGQPQHF,TRBJ1-5,NA,TRBV9,TRBD1
TGCGCCTTCCGGGGGGTTCTCCAAGAGACCCAGTACTTC,CAFRGVLQETQYF,TRBJ2-5,once,TRBV10-1,TRBD2
TGTGCCAGCAGCTTAGCTCCCTATGGCAATGAGCAGTTCTTC,CASSLAPYGNEQFF,TRBJ2-1,NA,TRBV11-2,NA
TGTGCCAGCAGCCAAGAGGGAGGGACAGCCTCTGGAAACACCATATATTTT,CASSQEGGTASGNTIYF,TRBJ1-3,NA,TRBV4-2,TRBD1